This T cell receptor (beta chain) was captured by sequencing in a study of shared clonotypes between healthy human individuals. Study at large: Two female and a few male donors aged 18 to 49 were enrolled.

CD45RO-negative, CCR7-positively selected cells formed the naive CD8 fraction, excluding terminally differentiated effector memory CD45RA+ cells. CDR1 SGHRS and CDR2 YFSETQ come from the germline V gene. The length of the CDR3 is 16 residues. With respect to this clone: One end of the junction fails to match germline, which may point to a read error.

The assay ran at deep level. Authors' methods: Filtering was not the same, since immunoSEQ gave junction-only sequences without quality scores. Produced via immunoSEQ multiplex PCR; TCRdb's table is partial and in-frame only. V and J calls and clone size are copied from that table; D and trimming were computed from the DNA. The table shows more than 2 million clones, with approximately 94% occurring only once. The sequencing input was naive CD8+ T cells sorted from blood. This chain links TRBV5-1 with TRBJ1-5; no clear D. The receptor was isolated from a man between 18 and 29 years old in good health. The CDR3 spells CASTKDGRSADQPQHF. The CDR3 bases are TGCGCCAGCACAAAAGATGGACGGTCCGCCGATCAACCCCAGCATTTT.